This T cell receptor (beta chain) was sequenced for a study of blood T cell repertoires in COVID-19. Study background: Acute and convalescent COVID-19 specimens originated in the United States, Italy and Spain. PBMCs, B-cell-depleted T cells, or T cells were the source of the cDNA or gDNA that made up the material.

CDR3 length: 16 amino acids. The germline V gene encodes CDR1 SGHNT and CDR2 YYREEE (reference sequence). The V and J ends lost 4 bases and 5 bases respectively, with 18 bases between them. This clone was seen once. Produced via immunoSEQ multiplex PCR; TCRdb's table is partial and in-frame only. Of roughly 20,000 clones in the sample, 87% are singletons; the top ten hold roughly 8.3%. The material sequenced was peripheral blood. The chain has TRBV5-4 and TRBJ1-4, with a possible D match to TRBD1 (5 bases). The sequence was obtained from a human donor in a cohort sampled during active COVID-19. The donor label of this sample is uncertain. CDR3 DNA sequence: TGTGCCAGCAGCCGACGCCAGGGCGCCGGGAATGAAAAACTGTTTTTT. Residues: CASSRRQGAGNEKLFF. Based on the CDR3 plus reference TRBV5-4 and TRBJ1-4, the full variable domain is ETGVTQSPTHLIKTRGQQVTLRCSSQSGHNTVSWYQQALGQGPQFIFQYYREEENGRGNFPPRFSGLQFPNYSSELNVNALELDDSALYLCASSRRQGAGNEKLFFGSGTQLSVL.